This record covers a single T cell receptor (beta chain). The antigen is unknown. The sample is drawn from a study of T cells in Graves' hyperthyroidism and ophthalmopathy. Notes on the study in general: The model identified upcoming ophthalmopathy a median about six months ahead of onset.

TCR beta CDR3 regions were amplified from RNA. The HTBI primer set drove a first-round RT-PCR of the TCR CDR3. TCRdb itself ran the multiplex PCR reads through MiXCR, one entry per CDR3 protein. The profile shows hundreds of thousands of distinct CDR3 sequences, roughly 15% of them singletons. Stable Graves' hyperthyroidism meant no ophthalmopathy progression within 18 months. Lactation, pregnancy, other autoimmune disease or uncontrolled infection led to exclusion of patients. PBMCs stemmed from less than 13 ml fresh peripheral blood. V dropped 1 base and J dropped 0; count of bases not matched to a gene: 1. The length of the CDR3 is 15 residues. Germline V CDR1 and CDR2: MGHDK, SYGVNS.

The sequence was collected from a woman aged 18-30 years with Graves' hyperthyroidism. The sequenced sample was blood. The chain joins TRBV25-1 to TRBJ2-3; 7 bases agree with TRBD2. The CDR3 DNA sequence: TGTGCCAGCAGTGAATTGGGGGGGAGCACAGATACGCAGTATTTT. Translation: CASSELGGSTDTQYF.